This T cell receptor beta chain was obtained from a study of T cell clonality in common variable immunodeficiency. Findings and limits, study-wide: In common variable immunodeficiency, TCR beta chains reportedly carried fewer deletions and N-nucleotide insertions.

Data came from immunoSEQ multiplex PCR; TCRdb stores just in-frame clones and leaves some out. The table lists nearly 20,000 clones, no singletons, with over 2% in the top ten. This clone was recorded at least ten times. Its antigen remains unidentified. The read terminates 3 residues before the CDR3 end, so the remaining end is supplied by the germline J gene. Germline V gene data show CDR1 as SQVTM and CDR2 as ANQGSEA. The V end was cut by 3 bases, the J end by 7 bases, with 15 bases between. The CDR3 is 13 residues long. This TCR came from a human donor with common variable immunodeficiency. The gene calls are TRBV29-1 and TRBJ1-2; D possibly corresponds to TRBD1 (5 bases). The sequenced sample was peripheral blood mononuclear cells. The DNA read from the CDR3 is TGCAGCGTTGATAAGGGGCAGGACGTTGGC. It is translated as CSVDKGQDVG. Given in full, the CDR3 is CSVDKGQDVGYTF.